This TCR beta chain was recorded in a study of response to subunit inactivated influenza vaccine. Study-level findings and limits: There was a suggestion from the authors that each seasonal influenza vaccination recruits few new T cells.

The CDR3 loop spans 15 amino acids. V shed 5 bases and J shed 3 bases, with 17 bases lying between them. Per germline, CDR1 SGHAT and CDR2 FQNNGV. MiXCR, applied by TCRdb to the RT-PCR reads, yields one record per CDR3 protein. The sample has around 580,000 distinct CDR3 sequences, 12% to 15% seen once. Details on this clonotype: Its matching antigen is unknown.

Source: PBMCs from blood, taken roughly 12 days after vaccination. The origin of this receptor is a man aged 45-65 years who received an inactivated influenza vaccine. This chain uses TRBV11-2 with TRBJ2-7, with a possible D match to TRBD1 (5 bases). The CDR3 loop is CASSPRTLSGYEQYF. The CDR3, as DNA: TGTGCCAGCAGCCCCCGGACATTATCGGGCTACGAGCAGTACTTC.